The clone carrying this TCR beta chain was seen only a few times. The data are from a study of blood T cell repertoires in COVID-19. On the study more broadly: The samples span acute and convalescent COVID-19 from the United States, Italy and Spain. PBMCs, B-cell-depleted T cells, or T cells provided the cDNA or gDNA that made up the material.

Trimming cost V 2 bases and J 0 bases, with 14 bases left between them. Germline CDR1 SNHLY, CDR2 FYNNEI. The CDR3 is made up of 17 amino acids. The authors' processing: For nucleated cells, counts were estimated from reference gene primer amplification. Sequencing was performed with immunoSEQ multiplex PCR; in TCRdb, only in-frame clones are kept and a portion is missing. The V and J calls and the clone size are those of that table, but D and trimming were determined from the DNA. The data hold about 56,000 clones, with around 90% observed a single time. The chain uses TRBV2 and TRBJ1-5; no firm D call. This TCR came from a human donor in a cohort sampled during active COVID-19. Sequenced input: peripheral blood. The DNA of the CDR3 is TGTGCCAGCAGTGAAACTAAGTCCGCATTTAGCAATCAGCCCCAGCATTTT. Amino acid sequence: CASSETKSAFSNQPQHF.